This paragraph reports one T cell receptor beta chain. No antigen is known for it. Repertoires were sampled repeatedly during chemoradiotherapy. Profiling relied on immunoSEQ multiplex PCR, and the TCRdb table lists in-frame clones only, not all of them. The data show 2,500 to 3,500 clones, around 87% seen once. This CDR3 region has 14 residues. Deletions cut 6 bases from V and 0 bases from J, with 12 bases between. Germline assignment: CDR1 KGHSH and CDR2 LQKENI. These data come from a study of chemoradiotherapy in HPV16-positive cancers. On the study more broadly: Functional T-cell assays on a couple of HPV16-positive patients' cells defined candidate HPV-specific clones and common TCR motifs. The study's findings and limits: For HPV16-positive patients, expanding HPV-responsive T cells associated with longer recurrence-free survival. During treatment, candidate HPV-specific clones and E7-related motifs expanded in tumor.

This sequence originates from a human donor with HPV-associated anogenital cancer. V is TRBV18 and J is TRBJ2-7; D ambiguous. Sample: tumor tissue, taken from a patient who underwent chemoradiotherapy. DNA of the CDR3: TGTGCCAGCTCTCCGGGCCATAGCTCCTACGAGCAGTACTTC. It encodes CASSPGHSSYEQYF.